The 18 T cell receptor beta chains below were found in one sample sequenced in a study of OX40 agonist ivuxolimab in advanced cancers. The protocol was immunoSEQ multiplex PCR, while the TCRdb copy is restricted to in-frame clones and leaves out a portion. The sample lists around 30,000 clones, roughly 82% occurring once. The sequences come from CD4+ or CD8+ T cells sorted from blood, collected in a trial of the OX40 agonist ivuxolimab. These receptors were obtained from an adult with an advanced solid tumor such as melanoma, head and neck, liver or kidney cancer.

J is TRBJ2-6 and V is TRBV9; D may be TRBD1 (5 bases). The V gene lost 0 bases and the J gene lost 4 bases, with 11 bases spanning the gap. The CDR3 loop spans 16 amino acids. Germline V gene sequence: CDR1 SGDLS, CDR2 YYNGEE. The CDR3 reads CASSVVAGIGANVLTF. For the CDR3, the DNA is TGTGCCAGCAGCGTAGTGGCAGGGATCGGGGCCAACGTCCTGACTTTC.

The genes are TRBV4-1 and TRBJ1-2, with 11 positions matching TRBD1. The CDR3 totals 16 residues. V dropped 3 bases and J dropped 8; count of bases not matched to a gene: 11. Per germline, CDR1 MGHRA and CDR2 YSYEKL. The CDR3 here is CASSQPGQGEIVGYTF. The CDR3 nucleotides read TGCGCCAGCAGCCAGCCGGGACAGGGGGAGATAGTGGGCTACACCTTC.

In nucleotides, the CDR3 is TGTGCCAGCAGAGAATGGACAGGGGTGGCGGATTCACCCCTCCACTTT. Translation gives CASREWTGVADSPLHF. The chain has TRBV7-9 and TRBJ1-6, with 9 bases matching TRBD1. CDR3 length: 16 amino acids. J lost 8 bases, V lost 6 bases, and 11 bases had no gene match. The germline V gene has CDR1 SEHNR and CDR2 FQNEAQ (reference sequence).

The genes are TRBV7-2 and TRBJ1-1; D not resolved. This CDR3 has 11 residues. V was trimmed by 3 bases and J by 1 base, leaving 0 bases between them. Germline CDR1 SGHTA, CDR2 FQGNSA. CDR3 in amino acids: CASSLNTEAFF. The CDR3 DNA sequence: TGTGCCAGCAGCTTGAACACTGAAGCTTTCTTT.

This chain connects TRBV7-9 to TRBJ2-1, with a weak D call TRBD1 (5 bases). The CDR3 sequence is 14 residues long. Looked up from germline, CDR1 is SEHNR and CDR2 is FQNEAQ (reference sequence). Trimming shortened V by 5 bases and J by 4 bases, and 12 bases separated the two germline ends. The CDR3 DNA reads TGTGCCAGCAGCCTAGGGGCGGAATACAATGAGCAGTTCTTC. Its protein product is CASSLGAEYNEQFF.

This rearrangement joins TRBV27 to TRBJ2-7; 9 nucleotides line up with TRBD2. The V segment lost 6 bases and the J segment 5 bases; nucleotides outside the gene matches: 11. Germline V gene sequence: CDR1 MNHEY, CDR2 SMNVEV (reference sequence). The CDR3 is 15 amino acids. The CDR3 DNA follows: TGTGCCAGCAGGCGGGGGGGGCCGATATTTCACGAGCAGTACTTC. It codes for CASRRGGPIFHEQYF.

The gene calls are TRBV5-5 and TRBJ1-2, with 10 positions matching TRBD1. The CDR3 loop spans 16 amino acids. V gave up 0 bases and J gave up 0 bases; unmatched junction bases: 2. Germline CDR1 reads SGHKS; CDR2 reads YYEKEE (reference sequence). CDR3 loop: CASSLGGTGANYGYTF. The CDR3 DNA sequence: TGTGCCAGCAGCTTGGGTGGGACAGGGGCTAACTATGGCTACACCTTC.

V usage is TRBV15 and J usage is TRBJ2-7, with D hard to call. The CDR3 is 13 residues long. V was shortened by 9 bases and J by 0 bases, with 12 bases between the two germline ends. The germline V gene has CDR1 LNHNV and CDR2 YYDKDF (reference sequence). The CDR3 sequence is CATSFGTSYEQYF. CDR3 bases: TGTGCCACTTCATTTGGAACCTCCTACGAGCAGTACTTC.

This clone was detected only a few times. This chain's CDR3 is CSVHWTTRGELFF. CDR3 nucleotide sequence: TGCAGCGTTCACTGGACCACCAGAGGGGAGCTGTTTTTT. The V call is TRBV29-1, the J call TRBJ2-2; D gene unclear. The CDR3 covers 13 residues. Germline loops: CDR1 SQVTM, CDR2 ANQGSEA. The germline V and J ends were trimmed by 5 bases and 8 bases, with 15 bases remaining between them.

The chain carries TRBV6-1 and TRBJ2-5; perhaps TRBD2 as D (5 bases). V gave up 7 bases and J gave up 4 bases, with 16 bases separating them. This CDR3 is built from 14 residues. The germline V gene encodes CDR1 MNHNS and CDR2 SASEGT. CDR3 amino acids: CASKFRPGRETQYF. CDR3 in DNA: TGTGCCAGCAAATTTCGACCGGGGAGAGAGACCCAGTACTTC.

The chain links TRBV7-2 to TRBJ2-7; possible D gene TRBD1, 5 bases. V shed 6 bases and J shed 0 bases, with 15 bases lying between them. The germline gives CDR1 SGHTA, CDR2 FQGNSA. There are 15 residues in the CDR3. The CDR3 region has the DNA TGTGCCAGCAGTAAATCTTGGCAGGGCTCCTACGAGCAGTACTTC. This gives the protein CASSKSWQGSYEQYF.

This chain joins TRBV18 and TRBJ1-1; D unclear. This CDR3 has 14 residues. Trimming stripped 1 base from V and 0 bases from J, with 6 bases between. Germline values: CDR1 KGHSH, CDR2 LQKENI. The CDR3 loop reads CASSPRVVNTEAFF. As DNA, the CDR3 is TGTGCCAGCTCACCACGCGTAGTGAACACTGAAGCTTTCTTT. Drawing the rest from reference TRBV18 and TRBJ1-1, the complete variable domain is NAGVMQNPRHLVRRRGQEARLRCSPMKGHSHVYWYRQLPEEGLKFMVYLQKENIIDESGMPKERFSAEFPKEGPSILRIQQVVRGDSAAYFCASSPRVVNTEAFFGQGTRLTVV.

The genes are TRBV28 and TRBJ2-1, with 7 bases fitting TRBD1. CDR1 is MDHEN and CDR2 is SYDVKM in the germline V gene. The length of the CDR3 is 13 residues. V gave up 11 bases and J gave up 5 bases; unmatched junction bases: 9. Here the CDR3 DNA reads TGTGCCCTCAAGGGGGACAGCAACAATGAGCAGTTCTTC. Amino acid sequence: CALKGDSNNEQFF.

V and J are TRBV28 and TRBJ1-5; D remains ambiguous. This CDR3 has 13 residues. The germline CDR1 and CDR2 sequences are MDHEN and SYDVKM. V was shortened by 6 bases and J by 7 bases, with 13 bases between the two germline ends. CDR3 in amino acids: CASRRIGEQPQHF. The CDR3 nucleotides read TGTGCCAGCAGAAGAATTGGGGAACAGCCCCAGCATTTT.

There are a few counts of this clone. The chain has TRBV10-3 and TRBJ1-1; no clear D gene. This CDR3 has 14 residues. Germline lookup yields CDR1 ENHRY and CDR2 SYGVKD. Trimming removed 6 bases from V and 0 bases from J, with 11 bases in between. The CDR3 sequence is CAISYAPVNTEAFF. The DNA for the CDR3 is TGTGCCATCAGCTATGCCCCAGTGAACACTGAAGCTTTCTTT.

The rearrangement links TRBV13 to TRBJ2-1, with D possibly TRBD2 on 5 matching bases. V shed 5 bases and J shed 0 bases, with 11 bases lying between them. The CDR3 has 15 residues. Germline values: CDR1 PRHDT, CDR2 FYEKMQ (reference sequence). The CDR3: CASSDGLSSYNEQFF. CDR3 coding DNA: TGTGCCAGCAGCGACGGACTCTCCTCCTACAATGAGCAGTTCTTC.

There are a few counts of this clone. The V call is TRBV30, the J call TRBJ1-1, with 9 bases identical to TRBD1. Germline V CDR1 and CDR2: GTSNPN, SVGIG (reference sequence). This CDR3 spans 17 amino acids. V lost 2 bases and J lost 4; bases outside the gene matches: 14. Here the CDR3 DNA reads TGTGCCTGGAGTTCCCGACCCGGGACAGGGAGCTTCACTGAAGCTTTCTTT. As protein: CAWSSRPGTGSFTEAFF.

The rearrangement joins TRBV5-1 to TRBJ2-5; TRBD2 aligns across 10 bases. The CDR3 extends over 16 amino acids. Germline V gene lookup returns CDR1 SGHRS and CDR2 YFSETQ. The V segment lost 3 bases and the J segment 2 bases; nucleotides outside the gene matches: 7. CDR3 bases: TGCGCCAGCAGCTCCGGAGCGGGGGGGAGACAAGAGACCCAGTACTTC. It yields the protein CASSSGAGGRQETQYF.